These T cell receptor beta chains were read from a single sample in a study of Ad26.COV2.S vaccination and SARS-CoV-2 variants. TCRdb keeps only in-frame clones here, not all; method: immunoSEQ multiplex PCR. The sample holds under 600,000 clones, around 89% seen once. The sequencing used peripheral blood, collected in a trial of Ad26.COV2.S vaccine versus placebo. The receptor set was obtained from a person aged 18-65 years who received the Ad26.COV2.S COVID-19 vaccine or a placebo. Both conserved end residues are part of each CDR3. The D gene is left open where the match is weak. The size entry is marked missing in some rows and otherwise reads once, few, many or a size class.

clone_size j_call v_call d_call cdr3_length cdr3_nt cdr3_aa
NA TRBJ1-4 TRBV25-1 NA 15 TGTGCCAGCAGTGAATTGGGGGGGATCACTGAAAAACTGTTTTTT CASSELGGITEKLFF
NA TRBJ2-1 TRBV5-4 TRBD2 15 TGTGCCAGCAGCTCCCTAGCGGGATCCTACAATGAGCAGTTCTTC CASSSLAGSYNEQFF
few TRBJ1-3 TRBV3-1/TRBV3-2 NA 13 TGTGCCAGCAGCCAAGGTCCTGGAAACACCATATATTTT CASSQGPGNTIYF
NA TRBJ1-1 TRBV30 NA 16 TGTGCCTGGAATAGTGTAGGAGGACTAATGAACACTGAAGCTTTCTTT CAWNSVGGLMNTEAFF
NA TRBJ2-1 TRBV7-6 NA 15 TGTGCCAGCAGCTTATCCGCTATCTCCTACAATGAGCAGTTCTTC CASSLSAISYNEQFF
NA TRBJ1-3 TRBV25-1 NA 12 TGTGCCAGCAGTGCGTTTAGAAACACCATATATTTT CASSAFRNTIYF
few TRBJ2-3 TRBV18 NA 15 TGTGCCAGCTCCACCGGGAGAGCACGCACAGATACGCAGTATTTT CASSTGRARTDTQYF
NA TRBJ2-5 TRBV5-1 NA 14 TGCGCCAGCAGCTTGGATCCAGTGAGGGAGACCCAGTACTTC CASSLDPVRETQYF
NA TRBJ2-1 TRBV25-1 TRBD2 15 TGTGCCAGCAGTGAATCGCTAGCGGGAGTCAATGAGCAGTTCTTC CASSESLAGVNEQFF
NA TRBJ1-2 TRBV21-1 NA 15 TGTGCCAGCAGCAGTCACGGGACAGACTCCTATGGCTACACCTTC CASSSHGTDSYGYTF
NA TRBJ2-3 TRBV10-3 NA 13 TGTGCCATCAGTGTCGGGGGAGCAGATACGCAGTATTTT CAISVGGADTQYF
NA TRBJ2-7 TRBV4-1 TRBD2 16 TGCGCCAGCAGCCGGGGGACTAGCGGGAGTATGTACGAGCAGTACTTC CASSRGTSGSMYEQYF
NA TRBJ1-2 TRBV6-6 NA 12 TGTGCCAGCATTGGTTACGGATATGGCTACACCTTC CASIGYGYGYTF
NA TRBJ2-5 TRBV5-1 TRBD2 16 TGCGCCAGCAGCTCTGGACTAGCGGGAGCCCAAGAGACCCAGTACTTC CASSSGLAGAQETQYF
NA TRBJ2-1 TRBV19 TRBD1 13 TGTGCCAGTAGCCGGGACAGGGGGCCGGAGCAGTTCTTC CASSRDRGPEQFF
NA TRBJ2-5 TRBV7-9 TRBD2 15 TGTGCCAGCAGCCGAGCGGGAAGGGACCAAGAGACCCAGTACTTC CASSRAGRDQETQYF
NA TRBJ2-1 TRBV6-2/TRBV6-3 NA 15 TGTGCCAGCAGTTATGGCAGGGCCGGGTACAATGAGCAGTTCTTC CASSYGRAGYNEQFF
many TRBJ1-5 TRBV7-2 NA 13 TGTGCCAGCAGCTCCCAGGTGAATCAGCCCCAGCATTTT CASSSQVNQPQHF
NA TRBJ2-1 TRBV2 TRBD2 16 TGTGCCAGCAGTGAGGTCACTAGCGGGAGGTACAATGAGCAGTTCTTC CASSEVTSGRYNEQFF
NA TRBJ1-1 TRBV4-3 NA 14 TGCGCCAGCAGCCAAGACCCGGGGTCAACTGAAGCTTTCTTT CASSQDPGSTEAFF
NA TRBJ1-4 TRBV19 TRBD1 15 TGTGCCACCTCTGCCCCGGGGACAGGAGGGGAAAAACTGTTTTTT CATSAPGTGGEKLFF
NA TRBJ2-2 TRBV3-1/TRBV3-2 NA 15 TGTGCCAGCAGCCAAGATGGGGGGAACACCGGGGAGCTGTTTTTT CASSQDGGNTGELFF
NA TRBJ1-1 TRBV6-4 NA 13 TGTGCCAGCAGCGTAACTTCCGCCACTGAAGCTTTCTTT CASSVTSATEAFF
NA TRBJ2-5 TRBV7-2 NA 14 TGTGCCAGCAGCTTAAACCCGGGTCAAGAGACCCAGTACTTC CASSLNPGQETQYF
few TRBJ2-5 TRBV11-2 TRBD2 16 TGTGCCAGCAGCCACGCCGGGACTAGCGGAGAAGAGACCCAGTACTTC CASSHAGTSGEETQYF
NA TRBJ2-2 TRBV19 TRBD2 14 TGTGCCAGTAGTACAGGGAGGGACACCGGGGAGCTGTTTTTT CASSTGRDTGELFF
NA TRBJ2-1 TRBV28 NA 15 TGTGCCAGCAGTTTTAGCAGGGTAATTTACAATGAGCAGTTCTTC CASSFSRVIYNEQFF
NA TRBJ2-1 TRBV3-1/TRBV3-2 TRBD1 15 TGTGCCAGCAGTTTTTTTCGGGACAGGTCCGCAGAGCAGTTCTTC CASSFFRDRSAEQFF
NA TRBJ2-3 TRBV21-1 NA 17 TGTGCCAGCAGCAAAGACCTCCAGGGTGAGGGCACAGATACGCAGTATTTT CASSKDLQGEGTDTQYF
NA TRBJ2-5 TRBV5-4 NA 14 TGTGCCAGCAGCTGGGGACACGAGGTGGAGACCCAGTACTTC CASSWGHEVETQYF
NA TRBJ1-1 TRBV15 NA 16 TGTGCCACCAGCAGCGGAAAGCGGGCCGACCTGTTTGAAGCTTTCTTT CATSSGKRADLFEAFF
NA TRBJ2-3 TRBV18 TRBD2 16 TGTGCCAGCTCATCGGGGACTAGCCTTAATCCAGATACGCAGTATTTT CASSSGTSLNPDTQYF
NA TRBJ1-1 TRBV9 TRBD1 15 TGTGCCAGCAGCGTAGAGACAGGGGGATCACCTGAAGCTTTCTTT CASSVETGGSPEAFF
NA TRBJ1-6 TRBV2 NA 15 TGTGCCAGCAGAGCTGGACACTTGGGTAGTTCACCCCTCCACTTT CASRAGHLGSSPLHF
NA TRBJ2-1 TRBV28 TRBD2 15 TGTGCCAGCACGGGACTATCCAGACCTTACAATGAGCAGTTCTTC CASTGLSRPYNEQFF